Sequencing of this TCR beta chain was carried out in a study of identical twins. Regarding the study as a whole: Twins shared beta out-of-frame sequences in excess, but this excess was weaker. The study based its conclusions on cross-sectional statistical analysis and did not follow the same donors. Cord blood beta clonotypes present at high abundance carried fewer insertions; no such pattern appeared in memory repertoires.

The authors used template switching to add a universal primer site and gave cDNA unique molecular identifiers. Via MiXCR, TCRdb re-called the 5' RACE reads, giving one row per CDR3 protein. The sample yields around 340,000 distinct CDR3 sequences, 12% seen once. This CDR3 has 15 amino acids. V lost 5 bases and J 4 bases, leaving 16 bases between the germline ends. CDR1 is MNHNS and CDR2 is SASEGT in the germline V gene. Regarding this clonotype: Its antigen is undetermined.

Separately, the same data were catalogued under a study of yellow fever vaccine responses in identical twins.

Sequences were obtained from CD8+ T cells sorted from blood. The chain recombines TRBV6-1 with TRBJ2-3; D may correspond to TRBD1 or TRBD2 (7 bases each). The receptor comes from a young woman in good health. The CDR3 nucleotides read TGTGCCAGCAGTCCACAGGGGAGGGGCCCAGATACGCAGTATTTT. This sequence encodes CASSPQGRGPDTQYF.